This TCR beta chain emerged from a study of T cell changes during pregnancy in multiple sclerosis. Some clones are missing from TCRdb's copy, which holds only in-frame ones; the method was immunoSEQ multiplex PCR. The table includes approximately 48,000 clones, about 88% detected once. Unmatched junction bases numbered 11, after V lost 0 bases and J lost 3 bases. The CDR3 has 20 residues. Germline CDR1 is LGHNA and CDR2 is YSLEER. This clonotype originated in a female donor with multiple sclerosis, enrolled in a pregnancy study. This specimen was CD8+ T cells from peripheral blood mononuclear cells, taken before pregnancy. The chain recombines TRBV4-3 with TRBJ2-1; 13 bases fit TRBD2. For the CDR3, the DNA is TGCGCCAGCAGCCAAGATAGGCTACTAGCGGGGGGGCTAAGCTACAATGAGCAGTTCTTC. Translation gives CASSQDRLLAGGLSYNEQFF.